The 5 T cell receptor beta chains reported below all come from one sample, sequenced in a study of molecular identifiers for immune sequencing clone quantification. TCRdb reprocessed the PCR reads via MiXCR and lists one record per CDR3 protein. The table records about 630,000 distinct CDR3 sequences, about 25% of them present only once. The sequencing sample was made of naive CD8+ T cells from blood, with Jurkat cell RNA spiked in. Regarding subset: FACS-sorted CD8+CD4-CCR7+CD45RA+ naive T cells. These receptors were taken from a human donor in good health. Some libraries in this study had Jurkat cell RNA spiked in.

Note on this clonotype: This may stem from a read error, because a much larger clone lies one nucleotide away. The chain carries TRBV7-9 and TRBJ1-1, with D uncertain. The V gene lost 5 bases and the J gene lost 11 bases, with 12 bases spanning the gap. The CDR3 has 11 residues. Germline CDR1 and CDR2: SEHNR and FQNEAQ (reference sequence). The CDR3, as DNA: TGTGCCAGCAGCCTAACTTCGGCTGCTTTCTTT. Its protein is CASSLTSAAFF.

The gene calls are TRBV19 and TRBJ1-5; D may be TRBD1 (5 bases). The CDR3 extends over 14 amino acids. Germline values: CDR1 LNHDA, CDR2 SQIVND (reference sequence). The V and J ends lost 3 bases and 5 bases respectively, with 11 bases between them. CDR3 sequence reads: CASSMEGHYQPQHF. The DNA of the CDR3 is TGTGCCAGTAGTATGGAGGGGCACTATCAGCCCCAGCATTTT.

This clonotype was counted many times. CDR3 loop: CASSYSEGWTEAFF. The DNA for the CDR3 is TGTGCCAGCAGTTACTCGGAGGGTTGGACTGAAGCTTTCTTT. This sequence joins TRBV6-2 or TRBV6-3 and TRBJ1-1; no clear D gene. Trimming took off 0 bases at V and 5 bases at J, with 10 bases between the two ends. Germline V lookup: CDR1 MNHEY, CDR2 SVGEGT. The CDR3 sequence is 14 residues long.

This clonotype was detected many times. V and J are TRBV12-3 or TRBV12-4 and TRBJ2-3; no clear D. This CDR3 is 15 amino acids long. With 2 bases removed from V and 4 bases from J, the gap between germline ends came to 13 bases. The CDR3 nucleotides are TGTGCCAGCAGTTTATACGCCGTGGGTTCAGATACGCAGTATTTT. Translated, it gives CASSLYAVGSDTQYF.

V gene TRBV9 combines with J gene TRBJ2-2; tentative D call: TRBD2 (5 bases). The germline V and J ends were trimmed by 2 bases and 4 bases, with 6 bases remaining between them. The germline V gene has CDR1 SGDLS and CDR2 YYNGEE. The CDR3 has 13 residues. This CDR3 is CASSVTSTGELFF. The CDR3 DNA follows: TGTGCCAGCAGCGTCACTAGCACCGGGGAGCTGTTTTTT.